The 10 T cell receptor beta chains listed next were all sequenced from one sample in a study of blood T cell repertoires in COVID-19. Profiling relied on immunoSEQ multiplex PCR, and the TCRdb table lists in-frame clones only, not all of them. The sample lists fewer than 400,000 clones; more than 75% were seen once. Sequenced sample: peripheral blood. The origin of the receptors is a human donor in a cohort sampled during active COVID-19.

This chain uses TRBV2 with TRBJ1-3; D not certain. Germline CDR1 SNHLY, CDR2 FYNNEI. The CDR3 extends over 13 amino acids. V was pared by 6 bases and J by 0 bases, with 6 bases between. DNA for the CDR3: TGTGCCAGCAGGGTCTACTCTGGAAACACCATATATTTT. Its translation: CASRVYSGNTIYF.

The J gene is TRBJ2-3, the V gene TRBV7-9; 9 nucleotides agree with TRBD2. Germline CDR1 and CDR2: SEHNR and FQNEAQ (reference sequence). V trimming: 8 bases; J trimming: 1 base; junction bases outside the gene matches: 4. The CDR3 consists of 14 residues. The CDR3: CASARLAGTDTQYF. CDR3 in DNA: TGTGCCAGCGCAAGACTAGCGGGCACAGATACGCAGTATTTT.

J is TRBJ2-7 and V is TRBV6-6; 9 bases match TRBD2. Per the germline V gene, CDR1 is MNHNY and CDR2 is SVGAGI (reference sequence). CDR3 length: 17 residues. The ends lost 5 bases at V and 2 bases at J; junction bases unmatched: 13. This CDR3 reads CASSPLVSSGEAYEQYF. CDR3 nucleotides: TGTGCCAGCAGTCCACTCGTTTCTAGCGGGGAAGCCTACGAGCAGTACTTC.

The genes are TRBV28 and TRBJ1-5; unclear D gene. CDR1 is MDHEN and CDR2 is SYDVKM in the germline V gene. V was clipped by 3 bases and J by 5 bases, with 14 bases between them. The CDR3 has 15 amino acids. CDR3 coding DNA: TGTGCCAGCAGTTTGGACGAGGGAGGATATCAGCCCCAGCATTTT. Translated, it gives CASSLDEGGYQPQHF.

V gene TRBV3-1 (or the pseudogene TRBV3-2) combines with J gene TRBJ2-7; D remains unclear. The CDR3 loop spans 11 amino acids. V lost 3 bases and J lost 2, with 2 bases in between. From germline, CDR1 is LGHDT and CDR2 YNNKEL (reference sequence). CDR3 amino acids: CASSHAYEQYF. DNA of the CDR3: TGTGCCAGCAGCCACGCCTACGAGCAGTACTTC.

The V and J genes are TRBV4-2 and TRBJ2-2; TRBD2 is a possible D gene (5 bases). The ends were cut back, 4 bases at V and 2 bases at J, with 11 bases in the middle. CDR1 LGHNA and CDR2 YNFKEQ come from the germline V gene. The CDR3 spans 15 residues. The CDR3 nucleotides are TGTGCCAGCAGCCTGTCTAGCCAAAACACCGGGGAGCTGTTTTTT. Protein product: CASSLSSQNTGELFF.

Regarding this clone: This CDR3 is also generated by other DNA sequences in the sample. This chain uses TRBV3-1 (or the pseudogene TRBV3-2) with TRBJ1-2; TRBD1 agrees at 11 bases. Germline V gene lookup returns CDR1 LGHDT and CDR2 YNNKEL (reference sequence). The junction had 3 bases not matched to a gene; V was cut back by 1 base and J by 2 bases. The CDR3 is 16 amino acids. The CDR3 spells CASSQARTGGNYGYTF. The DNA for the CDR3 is TGTGCCAGCAGCCAAGCTAGGACAGGGGGCAACTATGGCTACACCTTC.

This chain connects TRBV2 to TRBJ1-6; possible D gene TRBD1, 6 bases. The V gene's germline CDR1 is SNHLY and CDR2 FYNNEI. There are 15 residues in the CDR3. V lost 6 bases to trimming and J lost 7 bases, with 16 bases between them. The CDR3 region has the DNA TGTGCCAGCAGCCTCCGCCGGGACATAAATTCACCCCTCCACTTT. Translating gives CASSLRRDINSPLHF.

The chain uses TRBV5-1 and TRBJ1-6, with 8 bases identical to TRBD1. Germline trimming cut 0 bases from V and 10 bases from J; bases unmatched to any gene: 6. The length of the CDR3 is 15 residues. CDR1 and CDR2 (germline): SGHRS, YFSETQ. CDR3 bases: TGCGCCAGCAGCTTGGTGACAGGGGAAAGATCACCCCTCCACTTT. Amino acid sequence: CASSLVTGERSPLHF.

The CDR3 bases are TGCGCCAGCAGCCAAATCTCCCAAATGACAGGGAAAAATTCACCCCTCCACTTT. Protein: CASSQISQMTGKNSPLHF. The gene calls are TRBV4-1 and TRBJ1-6; 7 bases are a match to TRBD1. The V gene end was trimmed by 2 bases and the J gene end by 7 bases; junction bases not matched to a gene: 14. The V gene's germline CDR1 is MGHRA and CDR2 YSYEKL. The CDR3 covers 18 residues.